The present T cell receptor (beta chain) was sequenced within a study of blood T cell repertoires in COVID-19. As for the study in general: Nucleic acid was either cDNA or gDNA, and it came from T cells, B-cell-depleted T cells, or PBMCs.

Sequencing used immunoSEQ multiplex PCR; TCRdb keeps in-frame clones, though not all of them. This table has just over 15,000 clones, approximately 83% appearing once. Trimming took 3 bases from V and 4 from J; bases not matched to a gene: 1. The CDR3 consists of 15 residues. Germline V lookup: CDR1 SGHRS, CDR2 YFSETQ. The V call is TRBV5-1, the J call TRBJ2-3; 14 bases line up with TRBD2. The TCR sequence derives from a human donor in a cohort sampled during active COVID-19. The sequenced sample was peripheral blood. The CDR3 bases are TGCGCCAGCAGCTGGACTAGCGGGGGGTCAGATACGCAGTATTTT. It is translated as CASSWTSGGSDTQYF.